The sequence of this TCR beta chain was determined in a study of blood T cell repertoires in COVID-19 (dated by TCRdb to 2020 to 2021). Study-wide context: The collaborator samples originated in the United States, Italy and Spain and spanned the acute and convalescent phases of COVID-19. The prospective study material was composed of cDNA or gDNA derived from T cells, B-cell-depleted T cells, or PBMCs. Deeply sampled blood TCRbeta repertoires from subjects exposed to, actively infected with, or recovered from COVID-19 were included in the dataset. The repertoires were released in a freely available public database meant as a resource for research on the immune response to SARS-CoV-2. The samples were drawn from two sources: the first 160 participants of the ongoing ImmuneRACE study, and 1,000 to 1,500 subjects contributed by 6 global collaborators. Nearly every sample came with metadata listing a de-identified subject ID, COVID-19 status, age in years and sex. HLA class I and class II types, where available, came from metadata supplied by the sample provider rather than from assay-based typing.

TCRbeta CDR3 regions were amplified from genomic DNA by means of the immunoSEQ Assay, a bias-controlled multiplex PCR. Turning to the authors' computational methods: The number of nucleated cells in each sample was estimated from the amplification of reference gene primers within the assay. To quantify the absolute abundance of each unique TCRbeta CDR3 rearrangement, sequence reads were collapsed and filtered. For each sample, productive Simpson clonality was calculated by taking the square root of Simpson's diversity index across productive rearrangements. The immuneACCESS repertoire file appears here via TCRdb, limited to in-frame rearrangements. These files lack a portion of the clones; in checked studies, under half of the deficit traces to unresolved V genes, and the cause of the others is not known. Clone size and V and J calls were adopted from that table, with D and trimming inferred from the DNA. In this sample the table shows some 180,000 clones, 88% of which occur a single time. The top ten clones comprise under 6.5% of the sample.

The collaborating institutions used their own protocols to collect whole blood in K2EDTA tubes. Collaborator samples were shipped for TCRbeta analysis as frozen whole blood, isolated PBMCs, or DNA extracted from either sample type. The CDR3 numbers 14 residues from cysteine through phenylalanine. The read is trimmed to its CDR3 DNA, 42 bases read in frame from base 1. Per the germline V gene (reference sequence), GTSNPN is the CDR1 and SVGIG is the CDR2. The junction carries 15 bases between V and J, which are trimmed by 3 bases and 6 bases respectively. Of note for this clone: Its binding antigen is unknown. No much larger clone exists at a distance of one base, and base qualities are not known.

Study-wide findings and limitations: The amount of clinical and demographic metadata varied by source and participant and was provided uncurated.

The sample consisted of peripheral blood. The TCR originated in a man aged 35 to 55 with active or convalescent COVID-19. The chain employs TRBV30 and TRBJ1-3; the D region possibly corresponds to TRBD1 (5 bases align). This receptor has the CDR3 CAWSPGGGVNTIYF. Read as DNA, the sequence is TGTGCCTGGAGCCCGGGGGGGGGAGTAAACACCATATATTTT.